Below are 8 T cell receptor beta chains sequenced from a single sample in a study of blood T cell repertoires in COVID-19. Produced via immunoSEQ multiplex PCR; TCRdb's table is partial and in-frame only. The sample lists under 200,000 clones, roughly 88% occurring once. The specimen was PBMCs or T cells enriched from blood (not recorded which). The origin of the receptors is an older woman who had recovered from COVID-19.

This sequence joins TRBV30 and TRBJ2-3; D is undetermined. With 0 bases removed from V and 1 base from J, the gap between germline ends came to 11 bases. Germline CDR1 GTSNPN, CDR2 SVGIG (reference sequence). The CDR3 spans 15 residues. CDR3 in amino acids: CAWSVPSYGTDTQYF. The CDR3 DNA reads as TGTGCCTGGAGTGTACCTTCCTATGGCACAGATACGCAGTATTTT.

The chain joins TRBV4-1 to TRBJ1-5; D is undetermined. With 1 base removed from V and 4 bases from J, the gap between germline ends came to 14 bases. This CDR3 has 16 amino acids. Germline-derived CDR1 and CDR2 are MGHRA and YSYEKL. CDR3 in amino acids: CASSQVQNVLNQPQHF. The DNA of the CDR3 is TGCGCCAGCAGCCAAGTACAGAACGTCCTAAATCAGCCCCAGCATTTT.

V and J are TRBV7-9 and TRBJ1-2; D ambiguous. Trimming stripped 1 base from V and 0 bases from J, with 6 bases between. Germline assignment: CDR1 SEHNR and CDR2 FQNEAQ (reference sequence). This CDR3 has 14 amino acids. The CDR3 reads CASSLDGANYGYTF. CDR3 coding DNA: TGTGCCAGCAGCTTAGACGGAGCTAACTATGGCTACACCTTC.

The chain has TRBV6-6 and TRBJ1-5, with D maybe TRBD1 (5 bases). CDR1 MNHNY and CDR2 SVGAGI come from the germline V gene (reference sequence). The CDR3 is 15 amino acids. V was shortened by 0 bases and J by 5 bases, with 11 bases between the two germline ends. The CDR3 bases are TGTGCCAGCAGTTACTCCACAGGAGCTCATCAGCCCCAGCATTTT. It specifies CASSYSTGAHQPQHF.

V usage is TRBV2 and J usage is TRBJ2-7; D gene ambiguous. Germline lookup yields CDR1 SNHLY and CDR2 FYNNEI. Between the trimmed V and J ends, which lost 4 bases and 0 bases, there was a span of 4 bases. The CDR3 runs to 12 residues. In nucleotides, the CDR3 is TGTGCCAGCAGTGCTTTCTCCTACGAGCAGTACTTC. As protein: CASSAFSYEQYF.

V and J are TRBV7-6 and TRBJ1-5; D is perhaps TRBD1 (5 bases). Germline V gene sequence: CDR1 SGHVS, CDR2 FNYEAQ. V lost 5 bases and J 6 bases, leaving 14 bases between the germline ends. The length of the CDR3 is 14 residues. The CDR3 DNA is TGTGCCAGCAGCCCGTCGGGGGGGGGTCAGCCCCAGCATTTT. Its translation: CASSPSGGGQPQHF.

In DNA form, the CDR3 reads TGTGCCAGCAGCTTACTAGCGGGGGCTGAGCAGTTCTTC. It specifies CASSLLAGAEQFF. J is TRBJ2-1 and V is TRBV7-3; 10 bases fit TRBD2. Germline V gene lookup returns CDR1 SGHTA and CDR2 FQGTGA. J was trimmed by 9 bases and V by 2 bases; bases with no gene match: 1. This CDR3 has 13 residues.

The chain uses TRBV3-1 (or the pseudogene TRBV3-2) and TRBJ2-5; D perhaps matches TRBD1 (5 bases). CDR3 size: 16 residues. Germline V gives CDR1 LGHDT, CDR2 YNNKEL (reference sequence). The V end was cut by 0 bases, the J end by 2 bases, with 13 bases between. The CDR3 DNA is TGTGCCAGCAGCCAAGATCCATCGAACAGGCAAGAGACCCAGTACTTC. Protein: CASSQDPSNRQETQYF.